Given below is one T cell receptor beta chain in context. Here immunoSEQ multiplex PCR was the method, and the copy in TCRdb shows in-frame clones only, minus some. The sample yields under 550,000 clones, 70% to 90% seen once. These data originate in a study of blood T cell repertoires in COVID-19. Turning to the study itself: Sites across the United States, Italy and Spain contributed samples from acute and convalescent COVID-19. Sources were T cells, B-cell-depleted T cells, or PBMCs; the material itself was cDNA or gDNA.

Seattle patients were enrolled while actively infected and followed longitudinally. Looked up from germline, CDR1 is MNHNS and CDR2 is SASEGT. The CDR3 has 15 residues. V shed 0 bases and J shed 5 bases, with 10 bases lying between them. The sequenced sample was peripheral blood. This chain links TRBV6-1 with TRBJ2-2; no firm D call. The sequence derives from a man aged 18 to 30 with COVID-19, enrolled during active disease. In nucleotides, the CDR3 is TGTGCCAGCAGTGAAGCTTCTCGGAGAACCGGGGAGCTGTTTTTT. It codes for CASSEASRRTGELFF.